One T cell receptor (beta chain) is described in this entry. The source of the sample is a study of CD8 T cells in Susac syndrome. cDNA came from about 0.5 to 1 ug RNA primed by random hexamers. The authors amplified TCR beta CDR3 across 54 Vbeta and 13 Jbeta using immunoSEQ multiplex PCR. TCRdb fed the immunoSEQ multiplex PCR reads into MiXCR, producing one record per CDR3 protein. The sample has 400,000 or so distinct CDR3 sequences; 85% to 90% are singletons. V lost 6 bases and J 4 bases, leaving 9 bases between the germline ends. The germline V gene has CDR1 SQVTM and CDR2 ANQGSEA. The CDR3 has 11 residues. The T cells that were sequenced for TCR beta were CD8+ and CD4+ cells from blood. The multiple sclerosis controls were treatment-naive patients with relapsing-remitting disease that was stable or active.

The chain carries TRBV29-1 and TRBJ1-2, with D perhaps matching TRBD1 (5 bases). What was sequenced was CD8+ T cells from PBMCs. The receptor was derived from a human donor with multiple sclerosis. CDR3 in amino acids: CSVTGSYGYTF. The CDR3 nucleotides read TGCAGCGTCACAGGAAGCTATGGCTACACCTTC.